This T cell receptor beta chain originates from a study of CD8 T cells in Susac syndrome. It was with random hexamers that roughly 0.5 to 1 ug RNA was reverse transcribed. MiXCR, applied by TCRdb to the immunoSEQ multiplex PCR reads, yields one record per CDR3 protein. The top ten hold approximately 0.088% of the sample, which has about 180,000 distinct CDR3 sequences, nearly 97% seen once. In blood CD8+ and CD4+ T cells, TCR beta underwent sequencing. Each multiple sclerosis control was a treatment-naive patient with relapsing-remitting disease that was either stable or active. Negative isolation was used for CD8+ and CD4+ T cells, and FACS enrichment was applied to TEMRA cells. Germline CDR1 is SGHTA and CDR2 is FQGNSA. Deletions cut 5 bases from V and 4 bases from J, with 6 bases between. This CDR3 is built from 11 residues.

This TCR derives from a human donor with multiple sclerosis. The V call is TRBV7-2, the J call TRBJ2-7; D unresolved. Sequenced sample: CD4+ T cells from PBMCs. CDR3: CASSAIYEQYF. The CDR3 DNA follows: TGTGCCAGCAGCGCCATATACGAGCAGTACTTC.